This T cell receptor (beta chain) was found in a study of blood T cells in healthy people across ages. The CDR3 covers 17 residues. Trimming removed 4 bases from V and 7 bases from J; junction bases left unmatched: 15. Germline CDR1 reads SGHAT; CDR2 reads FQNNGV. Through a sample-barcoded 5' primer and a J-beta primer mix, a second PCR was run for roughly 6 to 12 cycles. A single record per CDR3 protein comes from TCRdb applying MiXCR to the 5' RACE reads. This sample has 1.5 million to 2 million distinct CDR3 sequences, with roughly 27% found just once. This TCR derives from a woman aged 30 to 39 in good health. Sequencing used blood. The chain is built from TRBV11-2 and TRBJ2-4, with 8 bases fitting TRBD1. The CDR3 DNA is TGTGCCAGCAGCTCTCGCTCTATACCGGGACAGGCGAACATTCAGTACTTC. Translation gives CASSSRSIPGQANIQYF.